This T cell receptor beta chain was obtained from a study of early stage breast cancer tumors. The repertoire was sequenced with immunoSEQ multiplex PCR; TCRdb's copy has only in-frame clones and lacks some. The sample contains 12,000 to 15,000 clones, roughly 80% of which appear only once. This clone was seen once. Antigen specificity is unknown. Study-wide results and caveats: Tumors had around 2.3-fold higher T cell density than normal breast. Blood repertoires resembled normal breast more than tumor.

This CDR3 contains 19 residues. The clonotype originates from a person aged 30 to 39 with breast cancer. Sequenced: normal breast tissue next to the tumor. V usage is TRBV21-1 and J usage is TRBJ1-5; TRBD1, the D gene given by the table, was not confirmed from the DNA. TRBV21-1 is termed a pseudogene. CDR3 in DNA: TGTGCCAGCAGCCCCCCCTACGATACAGGGGATAATAGCAATCAGCCCCAGCATTTT. It specifies CASSPPYDTGDNSNQPQHF.